The rows below give T cell receptor beta chains drawn from one sample of a study of CD8 T cells in ankylosing spondylitis. TCRdb re-called the 5' RACE reads through MiXCR, storing one row per CDR3 protein. The sample yields 240,000 or so distinct CDR3 sequences, approximately 11% seen once. Sequencing input: blood, either unsorted or a sorted T cell fraction (not recorded which). The receptor source for this set is a male donor with ankylosing spondylitis or in good health (not recorded which). The CDR3 runs from the conserved cysteine through the conserved F or W. D genes are given only for firm matches. Only part of the rows carry a size: once, few, many, or a class if the clone is expanded.

j_call v_call cdr3_length d_call clone_size cdr3_nt cdr3_aa
TRBJ2-1 TRBV5-1 14 - many TGCGCCAGCAGCTTGGTGTTAGCTTTAGATGAGCAGTTCTTC CASSLVLALDEQFF
TRBJ2-5 TRBV9 14 - many TGTGCCAGCAGCGTAGCTGTCGGAGGAGAGACCCAGTACTTC CASSVAVGGETQYF
TRBJ1-2 TRBV5-6 14 - many TGTGCCAGCAGCTTGGTTTCTCTGCTAGGTGGCTACACCTTC CASSLVSLLGGYTF
TRBJ1-5 TRBV20-1 16 TRBD1 few TGCAGTGCTAGAGATCGGGTCAGGGGGCGCGCTCGGCCCCAGCATTTT CSARDRVRGRARPQHF
TRBJ2-5 TRBV25-1 13 - few TGTGCCAGCGACCAGGGGATAGGCGAGACCCAGTACTTC CASDQGIGETQYF
TRBJ2-3 TRBV5-6 14 - many TGTGCCAGCAGCTTGTTTGGCCTCACAGATACGCAGTATTTT CASSLFGLTDTQYF
TRBJ2-2 TRBV18 15 - few TGTGCCAGCTCGGAACCCCAGGGTGGAACCGGGGAGCTGTTTTTT CASSEPQGGTGELFF
TRBJ2-2 TRBV6-1 16 - many TGTGCCAGCAGTACACCTGGACTCCCGAACACCGGGGAGCTGTTTTTT CASSTPGLPNTGELFF
TRBJ2-3 TRBV10-3 14 - many TGTGCCACGGTGGAAAGGGGGGCCACAGATACGCAGTATTTT CATVERGATDTQYF
TRBJ2-3 TRBV12-3/TRBV12-4 14 - - TGTGCCAGCAGTTCCTACGACAGCACAGATACGCAGTATTTT CASSSYDSTDTQYF
TRBJ2-3 TRBV20-1 12 - few TGCAGTGGGGGGACCAGCACAGAAACGCAGTATTTT CSGGTSTETQYF
TRBJ2-7 TRBV3-1 15 TRBD1 many TGTGCCAGCAGCCAAGCGACAGGGAATATCTACGAGCAGTACTTC CASSQATGNIYEQYF
TRBJ2-1 TRBV6-5 16 - many TGTGCCAGCAGTTACTCCTATCGCAGGGGTGTCAATGAGCAGTTCTTC CASSYSYRRGVNEQFF